The present T cell receptor beta chain was sequenced within a study of blood T cell repertoires in COVID-19. Generated by immunoSEQ multiplex PCR, the TCRdb table keeps only in-frame clones and is missing some. The sample carries about 160,000 clones, approximately 82% recorded once. V was cut by 3 bases and J by 8 bases, with 10 bases left in between. CDR3 length equals 13 residues. The chain combines TRBV12-3 or TRBV12-4 with TRBJ1-4; tentative D call: TRBD1 (5 bases). Sequencing was performed on peripheral blood. The sequence came from a man in his 70s who had recovered from COVID-19. CDR3 coding DNA: TGTGCCAGCAGTTTGCAGGGTTGGGAAAAACTGTTTTTT. Translating it yields CASSLQGWEKLFF.